The following is a T cell receptor beta chain sequence with its context. What it binds is unknown. These data originate in a study of CD8+ T cells in alopecia areata. Overall study: A 6-month off-drug phase came after tofacitinib, which had lasted 6 to 18 months. Study outcomes and limitations: Expanded CD8+ clones among the top 100, and scalp clonality, were significantly decreased by tofacitinib.

RNA extraction and reverse transcription yielded cDNA as sequencing template. Only in-frame clones appear in the TCRdb table, and some are missing; sequencing was by immunoSEQ multiplex PCR. The sample has about 180,000 clones; roughly 46% are singletons. Sample treatment: oral pan-JAK inhibitor, 5-10 mg twice daily. Sorting from PBMCs produced CD4+ and CD8+ T cells. Source: CD8+ T cells sorted from blood, taken around week 53, from a patient treated with tofacitinib. This sequence was found in a human donor with alopecia areata.

CDR3 bases: TGTGCCAGCAGTACGGCGGGTAACAATCAGCCCCAGCATTTT. Translation gives CASSTAGNNQPQHF. The rearrangement joins TRBV2 to TRBJ1-5; D uncertain. CDR3 length: 14 residues. V lost 5 bases to trimming and J lost 3 bases, with 11 bases between them. CDR1 and CDR2 from the germline V gene are SNHLY and FYNNEI.